This T cell receptor beta chain is drawn from a study of blood T cell repertoires in COVID-19. At the level of the study: Material from acute and convalescent COVID-19 was sourced from the United States, Italy and Spain. Nucleic acid was either cDNA or gDNA, and it came from T cells, B-cell-depleted T cells, or PBMCs.

This clone was counted a few times. As processed by the authors: Estimates of nucleated cell counts were drawn from the amplification of reference gene primers. Generated by immunoSEQ multiplex PCR, the TCRdb table keeps only in-frame clones and is missing some. V and J calls and clone size follow that table, whereas D and trimming were derived from the DNA. Of around 250,000 clones in the sample, 75% to 90% are singletons; the top ten hold less than 5%. The CDR3 consists of 16 residues. Germline loops: CDR1 SSHAT, CDR2 FNYEAQ (reference sequence). Losses at the gene ends were 5 bases for V and 4 bases for J; bases not matched to a gene: 8.

The V call is TRBV7-7, the J call TRBJ2-1, with 10 bases matching TRBD2. The receptor comes from a woman between 40 and 55 years old who had recovered from COVID-19. The sequenced sample was peripheral blood. CDR3 coding DNA: TGTGCCAGCAGCCGCGAACCTAGCGGGGGATACAATGAGCAGTTCTTC. Protein product: CASSREPSGGYNEQFF.